This T cell receptor (beta chain) is from a study of shared T cell receptors in the human thymus. CDR1 and CDR2 (germline): SGHNT, YYREEE (reference sequence). Losses at the gene ends were 1 base for V and 3 bases for J; bases not matched to a gene: 14. The CDR3 covers 19 residues. This table comes from immunoSEQ multiplex PCR, and its TCRdb copy is limited to in-frame clones, with some not included. This sample has around 340,000 clones, with approximately 95% found just once. The receptor was derived from a human donor. Sequenced: thymocytes. The gene calls are TRBV5-4 and TRBJ1-4; 8 bases are shared with TRBD1. CDR3 nucleotides: TGTGCCAGCAGCTTGCTCCCCGAGACAGGGGAGCGGTCTAATGAAAAACTGTTTTTT. It specifies CASSLLPETGERSNEKLFF.